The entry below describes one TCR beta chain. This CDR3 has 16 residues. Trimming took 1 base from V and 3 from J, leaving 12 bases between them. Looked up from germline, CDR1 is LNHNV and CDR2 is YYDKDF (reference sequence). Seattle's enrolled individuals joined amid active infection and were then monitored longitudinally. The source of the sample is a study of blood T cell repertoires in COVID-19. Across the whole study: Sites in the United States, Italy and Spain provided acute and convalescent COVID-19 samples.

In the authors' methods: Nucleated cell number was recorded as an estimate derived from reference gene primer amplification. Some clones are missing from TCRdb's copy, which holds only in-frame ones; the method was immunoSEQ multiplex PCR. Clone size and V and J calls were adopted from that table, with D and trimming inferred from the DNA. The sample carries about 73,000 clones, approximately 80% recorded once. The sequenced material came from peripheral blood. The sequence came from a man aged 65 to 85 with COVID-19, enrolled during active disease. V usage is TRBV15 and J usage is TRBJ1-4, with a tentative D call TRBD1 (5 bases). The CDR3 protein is CATSRGNGGANEKLFF. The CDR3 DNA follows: TGTGCCACCAGCAGAGGAAACGGGGGAGCTAATGAAAAACTGTTTTTT.